Given below is one T cell receptor beta chain in context. The antigen is undetermined. This entry is derived from a study of T cells expressing NK-cell markers. Study-wide background: The TCR beta repertoires were obtained from sorted CD3+CD56+NKG2C+, CD3+CD56+NKG2C- and CD3+CD56-NKG2C+ T cells. Study-wide results and limits: The dominant NKG2C+ clonotypes represented about 1.0-7.0% of CD8+ T cells in six donors. The study did not resolve the HCMV specificity of expanded NKG2C+ T cell clones.

Germline CDR1 is MNHNS and CDR2 is SASEGT. The CDR3 spans 15 residues. In generating TCR beta cDNA, 5'RACE template switching with UMIs was used. With the 5' RACE reads reprocessed, TCRdb shows one record per CDR3 protein and no DNA. The repertoire shows roughly 160,000 distinct CDR3 sequences; the top ten hold under 20%. The source is a woman aged 18 to 75 in good health. Sequencing was done on a sample of blood T cells: a sorted CD56 or NKG2C T cell subset, CD4+ or CD8+ T cells, or bulk PBMC T cells (not recorded which). The chain carries TRBV6-1 and TRBJ1-2; TCRdb gives TRBD1 as the D gene, but with no DNA this cannot be confirmed. The CDR3 loop is CASSAGTGGSYGYTF.